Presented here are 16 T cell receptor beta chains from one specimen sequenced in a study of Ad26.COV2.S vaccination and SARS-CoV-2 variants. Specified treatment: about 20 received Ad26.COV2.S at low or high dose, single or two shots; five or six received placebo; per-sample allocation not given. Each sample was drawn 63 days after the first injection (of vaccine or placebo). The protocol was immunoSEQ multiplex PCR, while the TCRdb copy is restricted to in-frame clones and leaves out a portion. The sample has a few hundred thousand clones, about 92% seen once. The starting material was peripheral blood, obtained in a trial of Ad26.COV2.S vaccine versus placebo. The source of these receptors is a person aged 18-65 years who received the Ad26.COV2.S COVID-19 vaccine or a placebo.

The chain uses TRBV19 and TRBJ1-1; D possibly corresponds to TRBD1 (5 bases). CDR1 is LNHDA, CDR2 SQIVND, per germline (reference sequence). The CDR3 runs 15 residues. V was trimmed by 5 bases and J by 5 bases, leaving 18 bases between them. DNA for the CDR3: TGTGCCAGTAGTCATCCGACAGCCCGGAATACTGAAGCTTTCTTT. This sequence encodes CASSHPTARNTEAFF.

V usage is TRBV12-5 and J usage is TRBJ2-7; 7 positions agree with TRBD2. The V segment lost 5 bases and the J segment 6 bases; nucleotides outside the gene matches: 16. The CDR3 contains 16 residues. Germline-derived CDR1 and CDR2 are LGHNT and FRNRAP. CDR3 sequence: CASGRTAVGGSGEQYF. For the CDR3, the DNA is TGTGCTAGTGGTCGAACGGCCGTGGGAGGGTCCGGCGAGCAGTACTTC.

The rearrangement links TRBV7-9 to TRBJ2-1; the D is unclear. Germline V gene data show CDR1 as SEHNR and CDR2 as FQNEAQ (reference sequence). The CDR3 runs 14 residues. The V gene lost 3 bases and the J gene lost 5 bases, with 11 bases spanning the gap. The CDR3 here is CASSLVLGDNEQFF. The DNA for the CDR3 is TGTGCCAGCAGCTTGGTATTGGGCGACAATGAGCAGTTCTTC.

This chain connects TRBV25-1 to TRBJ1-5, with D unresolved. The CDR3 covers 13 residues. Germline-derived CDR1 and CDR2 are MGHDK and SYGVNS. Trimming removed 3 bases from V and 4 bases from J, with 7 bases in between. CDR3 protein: CASSDQDNQPQHF. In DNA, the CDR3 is TGTGCCAGCAGTGATCAGGATAATCAGCCCCAGCATTTT.

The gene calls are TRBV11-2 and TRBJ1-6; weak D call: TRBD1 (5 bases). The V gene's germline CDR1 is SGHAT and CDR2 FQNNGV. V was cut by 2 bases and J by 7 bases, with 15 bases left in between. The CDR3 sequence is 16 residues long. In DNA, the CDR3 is TGTGCCAGCAGCTTAATCTGGGGCGGGGGAAATTCACCCCTCCACTTT. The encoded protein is CASSLIWGGGNSPLHF. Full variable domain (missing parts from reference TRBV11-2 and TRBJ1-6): EAGVAQSPRYKIIEKRQSVAFWCNPISGHATLYWYQQILGQGPKLLIQFQNNGVVDDSQLPKDRFSAERLKGVDSTLKIQPAKLEDSAVYLCASSLIWGGGNSPLHFGNGTRLTVT.

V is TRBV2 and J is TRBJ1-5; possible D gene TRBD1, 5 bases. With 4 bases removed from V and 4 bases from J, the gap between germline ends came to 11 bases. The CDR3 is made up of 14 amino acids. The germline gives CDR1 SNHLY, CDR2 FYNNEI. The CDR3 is CASSGGLRNQPQHF. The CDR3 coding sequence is TGTGCCAGCAGTGGGGGACTGCGAAATCAGCCCCAGCATTTT. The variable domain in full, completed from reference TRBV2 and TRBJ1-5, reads EPEVTQTPSHQVTQMGQEVILRCVPISNHLYFYWYRQILGQKVEFLVSFYNNEISEKSEIFDDQFSVERPDGSNFTLKIRSTKLEDSAMYFCASSGGLRNQPQHFGDGTRLSIL.

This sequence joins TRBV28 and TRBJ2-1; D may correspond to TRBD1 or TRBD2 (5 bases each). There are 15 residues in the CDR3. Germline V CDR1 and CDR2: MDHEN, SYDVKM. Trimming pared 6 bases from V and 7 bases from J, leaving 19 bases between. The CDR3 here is CASRLQDSLGNEQFF. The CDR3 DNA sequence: TGTGCCAGCAGACTACAGGACTCCCTCGGGAATGAGCAGTTCTTC.

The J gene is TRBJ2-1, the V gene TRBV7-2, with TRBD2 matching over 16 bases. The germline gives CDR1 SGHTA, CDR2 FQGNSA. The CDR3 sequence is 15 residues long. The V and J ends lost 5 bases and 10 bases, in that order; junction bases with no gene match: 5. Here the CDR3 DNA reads TGTGCCAGCAGCGCCGGGACTAGCGGGGGGGGAGAGCAGTTCTTC. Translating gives CASSAGTSGGGEQFF.

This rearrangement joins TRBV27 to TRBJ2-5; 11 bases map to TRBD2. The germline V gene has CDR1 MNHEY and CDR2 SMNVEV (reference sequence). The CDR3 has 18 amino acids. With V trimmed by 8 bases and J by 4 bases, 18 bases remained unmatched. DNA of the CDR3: TGTGCCAGCGGAAAATGGCCTAGCGGGGGGCCGGTCCGAGAGACCCAGTACTTC. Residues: CASGKWPSGGPVRETQYF.

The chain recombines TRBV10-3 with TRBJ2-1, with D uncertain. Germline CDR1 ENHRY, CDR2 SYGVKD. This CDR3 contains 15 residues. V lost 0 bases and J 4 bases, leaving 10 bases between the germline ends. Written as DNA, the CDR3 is TGTGCCATCAGTGAGTCTGTGGAACGGTACAATGAGCAGTTCTTC. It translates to CAISESVERYNEQFF.

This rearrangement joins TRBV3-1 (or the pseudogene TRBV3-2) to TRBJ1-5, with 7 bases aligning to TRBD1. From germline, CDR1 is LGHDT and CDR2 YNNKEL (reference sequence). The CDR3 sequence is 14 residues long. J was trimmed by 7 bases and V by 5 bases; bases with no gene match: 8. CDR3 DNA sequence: TGTGCCAGCAGCGGACGAGGGGGCGGACAGCCCCAGCATTTT. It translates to CASSGRGGGQPQHF.

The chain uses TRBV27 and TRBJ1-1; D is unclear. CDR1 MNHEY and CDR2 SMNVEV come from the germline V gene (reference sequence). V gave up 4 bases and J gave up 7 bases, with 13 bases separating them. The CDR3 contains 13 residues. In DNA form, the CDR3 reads TGTGCCAGCAGTTGGCTAGGGAAGTTTGAAGCTTTCTTT. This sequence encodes CASSWLGKFEAFF.

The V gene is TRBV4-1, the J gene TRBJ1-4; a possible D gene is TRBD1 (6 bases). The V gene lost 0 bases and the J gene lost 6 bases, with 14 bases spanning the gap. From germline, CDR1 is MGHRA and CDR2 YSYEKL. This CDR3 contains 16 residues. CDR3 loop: CASSQDLGGRDEKLFF. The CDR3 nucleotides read TGCGCCAGCAGCCAAGATTTGGGGGGCCGTGATGAAAAACTGTTTTTT.

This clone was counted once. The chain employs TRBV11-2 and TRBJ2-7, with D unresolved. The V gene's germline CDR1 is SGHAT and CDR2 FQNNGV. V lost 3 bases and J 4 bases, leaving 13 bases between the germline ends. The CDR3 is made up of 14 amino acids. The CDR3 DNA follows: TGTGCCAGCAGCTTTGGGTCGGGTCTGTACGAGCAGTACTTC. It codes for CASSFGSGLYEQYF.

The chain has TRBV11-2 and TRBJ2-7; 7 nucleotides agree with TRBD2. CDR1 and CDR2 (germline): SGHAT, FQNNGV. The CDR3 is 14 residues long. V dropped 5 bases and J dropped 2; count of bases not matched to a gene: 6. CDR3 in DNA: TGTGCCAGCAGCCCGACTAGCCCTGCCTACGAGCAGTACTTC. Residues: CASSPTSPAYEQYF.

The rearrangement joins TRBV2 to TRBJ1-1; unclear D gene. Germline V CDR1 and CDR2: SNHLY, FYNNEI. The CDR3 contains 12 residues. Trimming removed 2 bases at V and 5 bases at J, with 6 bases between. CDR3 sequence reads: CASSETETEAFF. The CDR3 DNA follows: TGTGCCAGCAGTGAAACAGAGACTGAAGCTTTCTTT.